A selection of T cell receptor beta chains follows, all from one sample in a study of T cells in Graves' hyperthyroidism and ophthalmopathy. TCRdb itself ran the multiplex PCR reads through MiXCR, one entry per CDR3 protein. The data show hundreds of thousands of distinct CDR3 sequences, roughly 15% seen once. Sequencing was performed on blood. All receptors come from a woman aged 40 to 50 with Graves' ophthalmopathy. Each CDR3 is given with its conserved first and last residue. D genes are given only for firm matches. Size is omitted from some rows. Given values are once, few, many or a class for expanded clones.

D,V,size,J,CDR3,DNA
TRBD2,TRBV11-1,-,TRBJ2-3,CASSLAWSAGLSTDTQYF,TGTGCCAGCAGCTTAGCCTGGTCGGCGGGACTAAGCACAGATACGCAGTATTTT
TRBD2,TRBV28,-,TRBJ2-7,CAGSPGTSVSGEQYF,TGTGCCGGGTCGCCCGGGACTAGCGTTTCAGGCGAGCAGTACTTC
TRBD2,TRBV10-1,many,TRBJ2-5,CASSAASGDQETQYF,TGCGCCAGCAGTGCGGCTAGCGGGGACCAAGAGACCCAGTACTTC
-,TRBV7-6,many,TRBJ1-1,CASSLASDRNTEAFF,TGTGCCAGCAGCTTAGCCAGCGACCGTAACACTGAAGCTTTCTTT
-,TRBV29-1,many,TRBJ2-7,CSVPYEQYF,TGCAGCGTACCTTACGAGCAGTACTTC
-,TRBV11-2,many,TRBJ1-1,CASSFTEMNTEAFF,TGTGCCAGCAGCTTCACAGAGATGAACACTGAAGCTTTCTTT
TRBD2,TRBV7-9,-,TRBJ2-7,CASSLAGREDEQYF,TGTGCCAGCAGCTTAGCCGGGAGGGAGGACGAGCAGTACTTC
TRBD2,TRBV4-3,many,TRBJ2-7,CASSQGHYSSGSRGEQYF,TGCGCCAGCAGCCAGGGACACTATTCTAGCGGGAGTCGGGGGGAGCAGTACTTC
TRBD2,TRBV12-3/TRBV12-4,many,TRBJ2-5,CASSRPGLAGETQYF,TGTGCCAGCAGTCGTCCGGGACTAGCGGGAGAGACCCAGTACTTC
-,TRBV19,many,TRBJ2-1,CASSIGGGWNEQFF,TGTGCCAGTAGTATCGGGGGCGGGTGGAATGAGCAGTTCTTC
TRBD1,TRBV4-1,-,TRBJ1-1,CASSKPGQGYHTEAFF,TGCGCCAGCAGCAAACCGGGACAGGGGTATCACACTGAAGCTTTCTTT
TRBD2,TRBV28,-,TRBJ2-2,CASSLYGPGVAGGTGELFF,TGTGCCAGCAGTTTATATGGCCCCGGGGTAGCGGGTGGAACCGGGGAGCTGTTTTTT
-,TRBV7-6,few,TRBJ2-7,CASSYDSFYEQYF,TGTGCCAGCAGCTACGACTCTTTCTACGAGCAGTACTTC
TRBD1,TRBV29-1,many,TRBJ2-7,CSVEDRDRSYEQYF,TGCAGCGTTGAAGACCGGGACAGATCCTACGAGCAGTACTTC
TRBD2,TRBV11-2,many,TRBJ2-7,CASRIGGAGGGSYEQYF,TGTGCCAGCAGGATAGGGGGAGCGGGAGGAGGCTCCTACGAGCAGTACTTC
-,TRBV11-2,few,TRBJ2-7,CASSSPRDSAYEQYF,TGTGCCAGCAGCTCCCCACGGGACTCCGCCTACGAGCAGTACTTC
TRBD1,TRBV6-5,many,TRBJ1-1,CASSLQGGGTEAFF,TGTGCCAGCAGTTTACAGGGGGGGGGCACTGAAGCTTTCTTT
-,TRBV10-3,many,TRBJ1-5,CATRNSDQPQHF,TGTGCCACCCGCAATAGCGATCAGCCCCAGCATTTT
-,TRBV19,few,TRBJ2-7,CASSVADGEQYF,TGTGCCAGTAGTGTTGCAGATGGCGAGCAGTACTTC
-,TRBV7-2,-,TRBJ2-7,CASSPNVFPYEQYF,TGTGCCAGCAGCCCTAACGTTTTCCCCTACGAGCAGTACTTC
TRBD2,TRBV15,many,TRBJ2-5,CATSRDRLAGETQYF,TGTGCCACCAGCAGAGATAGGCTAGCGGGGGAGACCCAGTACTTC
-,TRBV28,-,TRBJ1-1,CANSLSQGNTEAFF,TGTGCCAACAGTTTAAGTCAGGGAAACACTGAAGCTTTCTTT
-,TRBV4-1,-,TRBJ2-7,CASSQDSYTVYEQYF,TGCGCCAGCAGCCAAGATTCTTACACCGTCTACGAGCAGTACTTC
TRBD2,TRBV11-2,few,TRBJ2-2,CASSLVAGGDTEELFF,TGTGCCAGCAGCTTAGTAGCGGGGGGGGACACCGAGGAGCTGTTTTTT
-,TRBV6-5,few,TRBJ2-6,CASSFTSPESGANVLTF,TGTGCCAGCAGTTTTACGTCCCCGGAATCTGGGGCCAACGTCCTGACTTTC
-,TRBV12-3/TRBV12-4,many,TRBJ2-3,CASINSGRGDTQYF,TGTGCCAGCATCAACTCCGGGAGAGGGGATACGCAGTATTTT
-,TRBV14,few,TRBJ1-2,CASSRAAGTYGYTF,TGTGCCAGCAGCCGCGCGGCGGGAACCTATGGCTACACCTTC
-,TRBV28,many,TRBJ1-5,CASSLIGSGVGQPQHF,TGTGCCAGCAGCCTAATAGGTAGCGGGGTCGGTCAGCCCCAGCATTTT
TRBD1,TRBV24-1,once,TRBJ1-2,CATSDNDRASDGYTF,TGTGCCACCAGTGACAATGACAGGGCCAGCGATGGCTACACCTTC
-,TRBV18,-,TRBJ2-7,CASSPTADMAPEQYF,TGTGCCAGCTCACCAACGGCGGACATGGCCCCCGAGCAGTACTTC
-,TRBV20-1,many,TRBJ1-5,CSARDGARFGNQPQHF,TGCAGTGCTAGAGATGGGGCGCGATTTGGCAATCAGCCCCAGCATTTT
TRBD2,TRBV12-3/TRBV12-4,many,TRBJ2-5,CAISSGRRGYQETQYF,TGTGCCATATCTAGCGGGAGAAGGGGGTACCAAGAGACCCAGTACTTC
-,TRBV6-5,many,TRBJ1-2,CASSYLGYGYTF,TGTGCCAGCAGTTACTTGGGTTATGGCTACACCTTC
-,TRBV27,-,TRBJ2-7,CASSVGQVYEQYF,TGTGCCAGCAGTGTGGGGCAAGTCTACGAGCAGTACTTC
TRBD1,TRBV12-3/TRBV12-4,many,TRBJ2-5,CASKHRGRETQYF,TGTGCCAGCAAACACAGGGGGCGAGAGACCCAGTACTTC
-,TRBV2,many,TRBJ1-2,CASSAQGRRGYTF,TGTGCCAGCAGTGCGCAGGGGCGGCGTGGCTACACCTTC
-,TRBV20-1,-,TRBJ1-6,CSVLGSPLHF,TGCAGTGTTCTTGGTTCACCCCTCCACTTT
-,TRBV28,many,TRBJ2-7,CASSLSRRSNYEQYF,TGTGCCAGCAGTTTATCCCGGCGGTCCAACTACGAGCAGTACTTC
-,TRBV18,many,TRBJ2-5,CASSPPPTGQETQYF,TGTGCCAGCTCACCTCCGCCGACTGGGCAAGAGACCCAGTACTTC
-,TRBV19,few,TRBJ2-2,CASSMELGIDGGLFF,TGTGCCAGTAGTATGGAACTGGGAATCGACGGGGGGCTGTTTTTT
-,TRBV27,many,TRBJ1-1,CASSTGSEAFF,TGTGCCAGCAGTACAGGGTCTGAAGCTTTCTTT
-,TRBV7-2,few,TRBJ2-5,CASSLRGGGGETQYF,TGTGCCAGCAGCTTAAGGGGTGGTGGGGGGGAGACCCAGTACTTC
-,TRBV4-2,many,TRBJ2-7,CASSQGTGLYEQYF,TGCGCCAGCAGCCAAGGTACGGGACTCTACGAGCAGTACTTC
TRBD2,TRBV6-2/TRBV6-3,-,TRBJ2-5,CASSSVGGPETQYF,TGTGCCAGCAGCTCCGTGGGAGGGCCAGAGACCCAGTACTTC
-,TRBV19,many,TRBJ1-1,CASSILLNTEAFF,TGTGCCAGTAGTATTTTGCTTAACACTGAAGCTTTCTTT
-,TRBV6-2/TRBV6-3,many,TRBJ1-2,CASSSSAGKGYTF,TGTGCCAGCAGTTCTTCAGCAGGGAAAGGCTACACCTTC
-,TRBV12-3/TRBV12-4,-,TRBJ2-5,CASSSRLGRETQYF,TGTGCCAGCAGTTCCAGACTAGGGAGGGAGACCCAGTACTTC
-,TRBV7-2,many,TRBJ1-1,CASRTQGLTEAFF,TGTGCCAGCAGGACCCAGGGGTTGACTGAAGCTTTCTTT
-,TRBV7-2,many,TRBJ1-1,CASSPGRGLEAFF,TGTGCCAGCAGCCCCGGTAGGGGACTTGAAGCTTTCTTT
TRBD1,TRBV7-9,many,TRBJ1-2,CASSSYPQGAMGYTF,TGTGCCAGCAGTTCCTACCCTCAGGGGGCAATGGGCTACACCTTC
TRBD1,TRBV28,many,TRBJ2-5,CASSLDRGETQYF,TGTGCCAGCAGTTTAGACAGGGGAGAGACCCAGTACTTC
-,TRBV7-2,many,TRBJ2-2,CASTTKRGPGELFF,TGTGCCAGCACCACGAAACGGGGGCCCGGGGAGCTGTTTTTT
-,TRBV6-5,many,TRBJ2-2,CASSYGIAVNTGELFF,TGTGCCAGCAGTTACGGGATAGCGGTGAACACCGGGGAGCTGTTTTTT
-,TRBV5-1,-,TRBJ2-2,CASRPPGGNTGELFF,TGCGCCAGCAGGCCACCTGGCGGGAACACCGGGGAGCTGTTTTTT
TRBD2,TRBV30,-,TRBJ2-2,CAWTSGSGTGELFF,TGTGCCTGGACTAGCGGGAGTGGTACCGGGGAGCTGTTTTTT
-,TRBV4-2,many,TRBJ2-7,CASSQDLGRRPYEQYF,TGTGCCAGCAGCCAAGATCTCGGTCGGAGGCCCTACGAGCAGTACTTC
-,TRBV19,many,TRBJ2-7,CASSPYLGGEQYF,TGTGCCAGTAGTCCCTACCTGGGGGGAGAGCAGTACTTC